These 18 T cell receptor beta chains were sequenced from one sample in a study of beta chain features in type 1 diabetes. Expressed TCRB transcripts were sequenced after all isolated RNA was converted to cDNA. Clones were read by immunoSEQ multiplex PCR, and TCRdb kept only the in-frame ones, dropping some. This sample has hundreds of thousands of clones; roughly 16% occur once, and the top ten carry around 0.095%. Sequenced: naive CD4+ T cells from blood. The receptors stem from a man younger than 35 in good health.

This clone was found a few times. This rearrangement joins TRBV4-2 to TRBJ2-7; no firm D call. V was clipped by 4 bases and J by 2 bases, with 9 bases between them. Germline V gives CDR1 LGHNA, CDR2 YNFKEQ. The CDR3 runs to 13 residues. CDR3 loop: CASSPDGTYEQYF. For the CDR3, the DNA is TGTGCCAGCAGCCCGGACGGAACCTACGAGCAGTACTTC.

The V gene is TRBV25-1, the J gene TRBJ1-2, with D maybe TRBD1 (6 bases). This CDR3 region has 15 residues. The germline CDR1 and CDR2 sequences are MGHDK and SYGVNS. V was cut by 2 bases and J by 0 bases, with 10 bases left in between. Here the CDR3 reads CASSEPGGPNYGYTF. The CDR3 nucleotides are TGTGCCAGCAGTGAACCCGGGGGCCCTAACTATGGCTACACCTTC.

This clone was recorded a few times. The V and J genes are TRBV10-3 and TRBJ2-7; 9 nucleotides agree with TRBD1. This CDR3 contains 14 residues. Germline CDR1 ENHRY, CDR2 SYGVKD. Trimming at V came to 4 bases and at J to 6 bases, leaving 7 bases not matched to a gene. This CDR3 reads CAISVGTGPFEQYF. The CDR3 nucleotides are TGTGCCATCAGTGTTGGGACAGGGCCGTTCGAGCAGTACTTC.

This clone has a handful of counts. The chain has TRBV5-1 and TRBJ2-7; 7 nucleotides line up with TRBD1. The CDR3 is 15 amino acids. CDR1 is SGHRS, CDR2 YFSETQ, per germline. V trimming: 6 bases; J trimming: 3 bases; junction bases outside the gene matches: 12. The CDR3 sequence: CASTNPRAGGYEQYF. CDR3 DNA sequence: TGCGCCAGCACCAACCCGAGGGCAGGGGGCTACGAGCAGTACTTC. Using reference TRBV5-1 and TRBJ2-7 for the parts outside the CDR3, the full variable domain is KAGVTQTPRYLIKTRGQQVTLSCSPISGHRSVSWYQQTPGQGLQFLFEYFSETQRNKGNFPGRFSGRQFSNSRSEMNVSTLELGDSALYLCASTNPRAGGYEQYFGPGTRLTVT.

The rearrangement joins TRBV30 to TRBJ2-5, with 8 bases lining up with TRBD1. TRBJ2-7 explains the end of the DNA better; the J call may be wrong. This CDR3 spans 15 amino acids. Germline CDR1 is GTSNPN and CDR2 is SVGIG (reference sequence). CDR3 loop: CAWNAGQASSYEQYF. In DNA form, the CDR3 reads TGTGCCTGGAATGCGGGACAGGCCAGCTCCTACGAGCAGTACTTC.

This clone was detected a few times. V gene TRBV5-1 combines with J gene TRBJ2-7; D gene ambiguous. There are 19 residues in the CDR3. The germline V and J ends were trimmed by 0 bases and 1 base, with 23 bases remaining between them. Per the germline V gene, CDR1 is SGHRS and CDR2 is YFSETQ. CDR3 in amino acids: CASSLGGRGRMLGSYEQYF. The CDR3 nucleotides are TGCGCCAGCAGCTTGGGTGGCAGAGGAAGAATGTTAGGATCCTACGAGCAGTACTTC.

The chain links TRBV7-9 to TRBJ2-6; perhaps TRBD2 as D (6 bases). Trimming shortened V by 2 bases and J by 2 bases, and 13 bases separated the two germline ends. The germline CDR1 and CDR2 sequences are SEHNR and FQNEAQ (reference sequence). The CDR3 spans 17 residues. CDR3 region: CASSLPGLAPGANVLTF. CDR3 DNA sequence: TGTGCCAGCAGCTTACCGGGACTGGCCCCTGGGGCCAACGTCCTGACTTTC.

This chain joins TRBV18 and TRBJ1-4; D remains unclear. CDR1 and CDR2 from the germline V gene are KGHSH and LQKENI. V was shortened by 5 bases and J by 4 bases, with 8 bases between the two germline ends. There are 13 residues in the CDR3. In nucleotides, the CDR3 is TGTGCCAGCTCATCATCCCTTAATGAAAAACTGTTTTTT. It is translated as CASSSSLNEKLFF.

This clone was seen more than once but under ten times. The chain carries TRBV6-5 and TRBJ1-1; D gene unclear. The germline CDR1 and CDR2 sequences are MNHEY and SVGAGI. CDR3 length equals 14 residues. V was shortened by 0 bases and J by 1 base, with 6 bases between the two germline ends. The CDR3 DNA reads TGTGCCAGCAGTTACTCCCGACAGAACACTGAAGCTTTCTTT. Protein sequence: CASSYSRQNTEAFF.

This clone was seen only a few times. V usage is TRBV29-1 and J usage is TRBJ1-2; TRBD1 might be the D (5 bases). V was cut by 3 bases and J by 8 bases, with 13 bases left in between. Germline CDR1 and CDR2: SQVTM and ANQGSEA. The CDR3 loop spans 12 amino acids. CDR3 nucleotides: TGCAGCGTTGAGGCCAGGGTACAGGGCTACACCTTC. Translated, it gives CSVEARVQGYTF.

The chain employs TRBV4-3 and TRBJ1-1, with 8 nucleotides matching TRBD1. The junction had 3 bases not matched to a gene; V was cut back by 1 base and J by 2 bases. CDR1 and CDR2 from the germline V gene are LGHNA and YSLEER. The CDR3 sequence is 15 residues long. The CDR3 DNA reads TGCGCCAGCAGCCAAGTAGGGACAGGAAACACTGAAGCTTTCTTT. Translating it yields CASSQVGTGNTEAFF.

This clone was counted between two and nine times. The V call is TRBV19, the J call TRBJ2-1; D may correspond to TRBD1 or TRBD2 (6 bases each). The CDR3 consists of 15 residues. V lost 2 bases to trimming and J lost 10 bases, with 18 bases between them. Germline lookup yields CDR1 LNHDA and CDR2 SQIVND (reference sequence). CDR3 in amino acids: CASSIIEGGRREQFF. DNA of the CDR3: TGTGCCAGTAGTATAATCGAGGGGGGCAGAAGGGAGCAGTTCTTC. Together with reference TRBV19 and TRBJ2-1, the CDR3 gives the full variable domain: DGGITQSPKYLFRKEGQNVTLSCEQNLNHDAMYWYRQDPGQGLRLIYYSQIVNDFQKGDIAEGYSVSREKKESFPLTVTSAQKNPTAFYLCASSIIEGGRREQFFGPGTRLTVL.

This clone was observed a few times. This chain connects TRBV5-4 to TRBJ2-7, with 7 nucleotides matching TRBD1. Trimming cost V 1 base and J 3 bases; bases outside gene matches: 16. CDR1 is SGHNT, CDR2 YYREEE, per germline (reference sequence). The CDR3 contains 18 residues. CDR3 DNA sequence: TGTGCCAGCAGCTTGACTGGGACAGAGGGAGTGGCAAACTACGAGCAGTACTTC. Protein: CASSLTGTEGVANYEQYF.

This clone has a handful of counts. V usage is TRBV28 and J usage is TRBJ2-7; a possible D gene is TRBD1 (5 bases). Per germline, CDR1 MDHEN and CDR2 SYDVKM. Trimming cost V 5 bases and J 0 bases, with 14 bases left between them. CDR3 size: 15 residues. CDR3 protein: CASSLGRVDSYEQYF. The CDR3 DNA reads as TGTGCCAGCAGTCTAGGCAGGGTTGACTCCTACGAGCAGTACTTC.

The chain joins TRBV5-1 to TRBJ2-1; 9 bases agree with TRBD2. Germline V gene lookup returns CDR1 SGHRS and CDR2 YFSETQ. The CDR3 sequence is 16 residues long. Germline trimming cut 7 bases from V and 0 bases from J; bases unmatched to any gene: 8. The CDR3: CASLASGTISYNEQFF. The DNA for the CDR3 is TGCGCCAGCCTAGCTAGCGGGACCATCTCCTACAATGAGCAGTTCTTC.

As for this clone: An end of the junction does not agree with germline; a read error may underlie this. This rearrangement joins TRBV6-1 to TRBJ2-7; perhaps D is TRBD1 or TRBD2 (6 bases each). Per germline, CDR1 MNHNS and CDR2 SASEGT. There are 16 residues in the CDR3. The CDR3 region is CAISDEGGEVSYEQYF. The DNA of the CDR3 is TGTGCCATCAGTGATGAGGGGGGCGAAGTTTCCTACGAGCAGTACTTC.

This clone was seen only a few times. The chain has TRBV5-4 and TRBJ2-3, with 9 bases lining up with TRBD1. This CDR3 spans 16 amino acids. Germline-derived CDR1 and CDR2 are SGHNT and YYREEE (reference sequence). Trimming at V came to 5 bases and at J to 5 bases, leaving 12 bases not matched to a gene. The CDR3 bases are TGTGCCAGCAGAACCGGGACAGGGAAGGTGGGAGATACGCAGTATTTT. As protein: CASRTGTGKVGDTQYF.

This clone was observed a handful of times. The rearrangement uses TRBV6-5 and TRBJ2-7; D is possibly TRBD2 (6 bases). Per germline, CDR1 MNHEY and CDR2 SVGAGI. V was shortened by 0 bases and J by 0 bases, with 12 bases between the two germline ends. CDR3 length equals 16 residues. The CDR3 DNA sequence: TGTGCCAGCAGTTACTCACCGGAGGGGAGCTCCTACGAGCAGTACTTC. Protein product: CASSYSPEGSSYEQYF.